This TCR beta chain was recovered during a study of cytomegalovirus exposure and HLA in healthy donors. PCR employed 60 Vbeta and 13 Jbeta primers. The data were produced by immunoSEQ multiplex PCR, yet TCRdb's version contains in-frame clones alone and is incomplete. The sample holds roughly 160,000 clones; about 80% are singletons and the top ten take about 1.3%. This CDR3 has 14 residues. The germline CDR1 and CDR2 sequences are KGHSY and FQNENV. Trimming took 4 bases from V and 6 from J; bases not matched to a gene: 8. This TCR derives from a man aged 25-45 years in good health and CMV-seronegative. The chain uses TRBV16 and TRBJ1-1; 7 bases match TRBD1. The sequencing sample was made of PBMCs. DNA of the CDR3: TGTGCCAGCAGCCCGACAGGGCTGGAGGCTGAAGCTTTCTTT. Its translation is CASSPTGLEAEAFF.